The present T cell receptor beta chain was sequenced within a study of blood T cell repertoires in COVID-19. From germline, CDR1 is SGHAT and CDR2 FQNNGV. Trimming stripped 2 bases from V and 6 bases from J, with 8 bases between. This CDR3 region has 13 residues. Sequencing was performed with immunoSEQ multiplex PCR; in TCRdb, only in-frame clones are kept and a portion is missing. The table shows about 68,000 clones, with 86% occurring only once. The TCR comes from a young man with acute or convalescent COVID-19. The chain uses TRBV11-2 and TRBJ1-3; the D is unclear. The sample comprised peripheral blood. This CDR3 is CASSLPSINTIYF. Written as DNA, the CDR3 is TGTGCCAGCAGCTTACCCAGTATAAACACCATATATTTT.